Below are 19 T cell receptor beta chains sequenced from a single sample in a study of blood T cells in healthy people across ages. Alongside a J-beta primer mix, a sample-barcoded 5' primer served in a second PCR lasting about 7 to 12 cycles. In TCRdb, the 5' RACE reads were re-called with MiXCR into one record per CDR3 protein. Here the sample spans some 1.4 million distinct CDR3 sequences, around two fifths being singletons. Sequenced: blood. The origin of the receptors is a woman between 18 and 29 years old in good health.

The chain combines TRBV7-2 with TRBJ1-2, with D possibly TRBD1 on 6 matching bases. CDR1 and CDR2 from the germline V gene are SGHTA and FQGNSA. CDR3 length: 15 residues. V lost 7 bases to trimming and J lost 4 bases, with 19 bases between them. The chain's CDR3 is CASTLGGPRGYGYTF. CDR3 sequence (DNA): TGTGCCAGCACCCTAGGGGGGCCTCGGGGCTATGGCTACACCTTC.

This chain links TRBV30 with TRBJ1-5, with D hard to call. The CDR3 contains 12 residues. Per germline, CDR1 GTSNPN and CDR2 SVGIG (reference sequence). V lost 3 bases and J 9 bases, leaving 12 bases between the germline ends. The CDR3 DNA sequence: TGTGCCTGGAGAACACCGCCTGGGCCCCAGCATTTT. This sequence encodes CAWRTPPGPQHF.

The rearrangement uses TRBV11-2 and TRBJ2-2; the match to TRBD1 covers 8 bases. CDR1 is SGHAT and CDR2 is FQNNGV in the germline V gene. Trimming cost V 6 bases and J 5 bases; bases outside gene matches: 11. This CDR3 spans 16 amino acids. The CDR3 region has the DNA TGTGCCAGCAGACCCCCCGGGACAGGAGGGACCGGGGAGCTGTTTTTT. The encoded protein is CASRPPGTGGTGELFF.

The chain employs TRBV12-3 or TRBV12-4 and TRBJ2-3, with D possibly matching TRBD2 (5 bases). The V gene lost 6 bases and the J gene lost 4 bases, with 17 bases spanning the gap. The CDR3 is made up of 15 amino acids. The CDR3 reads CASSPTRTTADTQYF. In DNA form, the CDR3 reads TGTGCCAGCAGCCCCACTAGAACTACGGCAGATACGCAGTATTTT.

This clonotype has only a few counts. The V call is TRBV12-3 or TRBV12-4, the J call TRBJ2-1; no clear D. There are 12 residues in the CDR3. The V end lost 6 bases, the J end lost 8 bases, and 11 bases lay between the germline ends. The CDR3 region has the DNA TGTGCCAGCAGCGGGTCCTGGGATGAGCAGTTCTTC. Protein sequence: CASSGSWDEQFF.

This chain links TRBV2 with TRBJ1-6; D gene ambiguous. The V end was cut by 6 bases, the J end by 0 bases, with 9 bases between. CDR1 and CDR2 (germline): SNHLY, FYNNEI. This CDR3 comprises 15 residues. The CDR3 spells CASSPTNSYNSPLHF. The CDR3 bases are TGTGCCAGCAGCCCGACAAACTCCTATAATTCACCCCTCCACTTT.

About this clonotype: A single base separates this from a much larger clone, so it may be a read error. This chain joins TRBV5-1 and TRBJ2-1; D gene uncertain. The V and J ends lost 0 bases and 12 bases respectively, with 10 bases between them. The CDR3 has 12 residues. CDR1 SGHRS and CDR2 YFSETQ come from the germline V gene. The CDR3 is CASSLVLYGQFF. CDR3 coding DNA: TGCGCCAGCAGCTTGGTTTTGTATGGGCAGTTCTTC.

This clonotype was observed a handful of times. The chain combines TRBV6-1 with TRBJ2-5; 9 bases match TRBD1. Germline CDR1 reads MNHNS; CDR2 reads SASEGT. J lost 0 bases, V lost 3 bases, and 2 bases had no gene match. This CDR3 is 15 amino acids long. The CDR3: CASSEDRGNQETQYF. DNA of the CDR3: TGTGCCAGCAGTGAGGACAGGGGCAACCAAGAGACCCAGTACTTC.

This clonotype was recorded only once. The genes are TRBV12-3 or TRBV12-4 and TRBJ2-1; D remains unclear. Trimming pared 9 bases from V and 0 bases from J, leaving 18 bases between. The CDR3 totals 16 residues. CDR3 sequence reads: CASSPLGLNSYNEQFF. The CDR3 nucleotides are TGTGCCAGTTCCCCTTTAGGCCTCAACTCCTACAATGAGCAGTTCTTC.

The sample holds a few counts of this clonotype. The chain couples TRBV5-5 to TRBJ2-3; 10 nucleotides agree with TRBD2. Germline V gene data show CDR1 as SGHKS and CDR2 as YYEKEE (reference sequence). With 4 bases clipped from V and 1 base from J, the junction kept 12 bases outside the gene matches. CDR3 length: 18 residues. CDR3 sequence (DNA): TGTGCCAGCAGCCCTTACCGGTCTAGCGGGAGCGGCACAGATACGCAGTATTTT. Protein: CASSPYRSSGSGTDTQYF.

CDR3 sequence (DNA): TGTGCCAGCAGTTTTTGGGGGGCCAACACTGAAGCTTTCTTT. As protein: CASSFWGANTEAFF. The chain links TRBV27 to TRBJ1-1; tentative D call: TRBD1 (6 bases). From germline, CDR1 is MNHEY and CDR2 SMNVEV (reference sequence). Trimming pared 3 bases from V and 2 bases from J, leaving 10 bases between. This CDR3 region has 14 residues.

This clonotype was found a few times. The chain uses TRBV20-1 and TRBJ2-3; perhaps TRBD2 as D (6 bases). Germline loops: CDR1 DFQATT, CDR2 SNEGSKA (reference sequence). V was pared by 4 bases and J by 1 base, with 12 bases between. The CDR3 sequence is 14 residues long. The chain's CDR3 is CSATGRPGTDTQYF. CDR3 in DNA: TGCAGTGCTACCGGGAGACCCGGCACAGATACGCAGTATTTT.

J is TRBJ1-2 and V is TRBV12-3 or TRBV12-4, with 8 bases fitting TRBD1. This CDR3 spans 13 amino acids. Losses at the gene ends were 4 bases for V and 6 bases for J; bases not matched to a gene: 4. CDR3 residues: CASSWAGGNGYTF. CDR3 sequence (DNA): TGTGCCAGCAGTTGGGCAGGGGGCAATGGCTACACCTTC.

A word on this clonotype: Mismatch with germline at one junction end may stem from a read error. The V gene is TRBV7-9, the J gene TRBJ1-1; D gene unclear. The germline V gene has CDR1 SEHNR and CDR2 FQNEAQ (reference sequence). This CDR3 contains 15 residues. The CDR3 nucleotides read TGTGCCAGCAGCACCGGGGAAATCATGAACAGTGAAGCTTTCTTT. It translates to CASSTGEIMNSEAFF.

This clonotype has ten or more counts. The junction departs from germline at one end; a sequencing error may be responsible. This chain's CDR3 is CASSLGGLNTEAFF. CDR3 bases: TGTGCCAGCAGCTTGGGAGGGTTGAACACTGAAGCTTTCTTT. V usage is TRBV5-1 and J usage is TRBJ1-1; D is undetermined. CDR1 SGHRS and CDR2 YFSETQ come from the germline V gene. CDR3 length: 14 amino acids. Full variable domain (rest looked up from reference TRBV5-1 and TRBJ1-1): KAGVTQTPRYLIKTRGQQVTLSCSPISGHRSVSWYQQTPGQGLQFLFEYFSETQRNKGNFPGRFSGRQFSNSRSEMNVSTLELGDSALYLCASSLGGLNTEAFFGQGTRLTVV.

In this sample, this clonotype turned up a few times. This rearrangement joins TRBV5-1 to TRBJ2-1; 9 bases map to TRBD1. The J segment lost 7 bases and the V segment lost 4 bases, leaving 15 bases of the junction unmatched. CDR1 SGHRS and CDR2 YFSETQ come from the germline V gene. There are 17 residues in the CDR3. The CDR3 bases are TGCGCCAGCAGCCTACGTCCCGGGACAGGGAATGGTAATGAGCAGTTCTTC. It yields the protein CASSLRPGTGNGNEQFF.

This clonotype came up once. The rearrangement joins TRBV20-1 to TRBJ1-1; D not certain. The CDR3 runs 10 residues. Germline lookup yields CDR1 DFQATT and CDR2 SNEGSKA (reference sequence). Trimming cost V 6 bases and J 1 base, with 3 bases left between them. This CDR3 is CSAANTEAFF. The CDR3 DNA reads as TGCAGTGCAGCGAACACTGAAGCTTTCTTT.

The rearrangement uses TRBV7-9 and TRBJ2-1, with no clear D. V was clipped by 0 bases and J by 8 bases, with 11 bases between them. The CDR3 sequence is 14 residues long. Germline CDR1 reads SEHNR; CDR2 reads FQNEAQ (reference sequence). This CDR3 reads CASSLALCGDEQFF. The CDR3 bases are TGTGCCAGCAGCTTAGCCCTGTGTGGGGATGAGCAGTTCTTC.

This clonotype appeared a few times. The chain couples TRBV28 to TRBJ2-6; tentative D call: TRBD1 (6 bases). CDR3 length equals 15 residues. V was clipped by 5 bases and J by 2 bases, with 10 bases between them. The V gene's germline CDR1 is MDHEN and CDR2 SYDVKM. The CDR3 DNA sequence: TGTGCCAGCAGTACGTCAGGGGCTGGGGCCAACGTCCTGACTTTC. Translated, it gives CASSTSGAGANVLTF.